The source of this TCR beta chain is a study of beta chain features in type 1 diabetes. The CDR3 contains 12 residues. Trimming shortened V by 5 bases and J by 2 bases, and 9 bases separated the two germline ends. The germline V gene encodes CDR1 SQVTM and CDR2 ANQGSEA. Sequencing targeted expressed TCRB transcripts, as all isolated RNA had been reverse transcribed. Assay used: immunoSEQ multiplex PCR; TCRdb lists only in-frame clones, some missing. The repertoire consists of under 400,000 clones, with 10% to 15% occurring once and the leading ten covering approximately 0.015%. The sample holds a few counts of this clone. The target antigen is unknown. Study-wide points: Individuals with type 1 diabetes displayed fewer insertions and more deletions at VDJ junctions. With patients and controls alike, PCR might favor shorter templates to an equal degree.

J is TRBJ1-1 and V is TRBV29-1, with D perhaps TRBD1 (5 bases). The sequence came from a man between 18 and 29 years old in good health. Material for sequencing was naive CD4+ T cells from blood. For the CDR3, the DNA is TGCAGCGTTACGACAGATAACACTGAAGCTTTCTTT. Protein product: CSVTTDNTEAFF.